The clone carrying this TCR beta chain was counted ten times or more. This CDR3 is built from 12 residues. The ends were cut back, 1 base at V and 6 bases at J, with 7 bases in the middle. The germline V gene has CDR1 SGHVS and CDR2 FQNEAQ. This sample is drawn from a study of Graves' ophthalmopathy and Graves' hyperthyroidism. Beta-chain TCR CDR3 regions were amplified from RNA transcripts. Following a first-round RT-PCR that used HTBI primers, a second-round multiplex PCR was carried out. One entry per CDR3 protein results from TCRdb running MiXCR on the multiplex PCR reads. The table lists hundreds of thousands of distinct CDR3 sequences, 20% to 25% of them singletons. None of the included patients had other autoimmune diseases, uncontrolled infections, pregnancy or lactation, as these led to exclusion.

The V and J genes are TRBV7-8 and TRBJ2-7; D is uncertain. Material for sequencing was peripheral blood. The receptor was isolated from a woman in her 50s with Graves' ophthalmopathy. The CDR3 DNA reads TGTGCCAGCAGCTTAGATGGAGTCGAGCAGTACTTC. This translates into CASSLDGVEQYF.